These T cell receptor beta chains were read from a single sample in a study of blood T cells in healthy people across ages. One entry per CDR3 protein, called by TCRdb with MiXCR from the 5' RACE reads. The sample has about 570,000 distinct CDR3 sequences; 25% to 30% are singletons. The sequencing input was blood. Receptors were obtained from a woman in her 70s in good health. CDR3s include the opening cysteine and the closing phenylalanine or tryptophan. D genes are given only for firm matches. Some rows mark clone size as missing; the rest say once, few, many or name a class of expanded clone.

>-|TRBV5-1|few|TRBJ2-6
CASSLTGITSGANVLTF
TGCGCCAGCAGCTTAACAGGAATTACCTCTGGGGCCAACGTCCTGACTTTC
>-|TRBV6-1|few|TRBJ2-7
CASSARDFYEQYF
TGTGCCAGCAGTGCCAGGGACTTTTACGAGCAGTACTTC
>TRBD2|TRBV5-1|-|TRBJ2-5
CAARSYSGGAGETQYF
TGCGCCGCCAGGAGTTATAGCGGGGGGGCCGGAGAGACCCAGTACTTC
>-|TRBV5-1|-|TRBJ2-3
CASSFDLLSTDTQYF
TGCGCCAGCAGCTTCGACCTCTTAAGCACAGATACGCAGTATTTT
>TRBD2|TRBV7-3|few|TRBJ2-1
CASSPQSGGFYNEQLF
TGTGCCAGCAGCCCTCAGAGCGGGGGCTTCTACAATGAGCAGCTCTTC
>-|TRBV7-8|few|TRBJ1-6
CASSLARGASPLHF
TGTGCCAGCAGCTTAGCGAGGGGGGCTTCACCCCTCCACTTT
>-|TRBV12-5|few|TRBJ1-3
CASLTGGNTIYF
TGTGCTAGCCTGACCGGCGGGAACACCATATATTTT
>-|TRBV12-3/TRBV12-4|few|TRBJ1-6
CASSLGRQVGNNSPLHF
TGTGCCAGCAGTTTAGGCAGGCAGGTCGGCAATAATTCACCCCTCCACTTT
>TRBD1|TRBV4-2|once|TRBJ2-4
CASSQGSSGQAKNIQYF
TGTGCCAGCAGCCAAGGTAGTTCGGGACAGGCCAAAAACATTCAGTACTTC
>-|TRBV18|few|TRBJ2-3
CASSPPGSDTQYF
TGTGCCAGCTCACCACCGGGGTCAGATACGCAGTATTTT
>TRBD1|TRBV19|many|TRBJ2-5
CASSIDRTGQGETQYF
TGTGCCAGTAGTATAGATCGGACAGGGCAAGGGGAGACCCAGTACTTC
>-|TRBV7-2|few|TRBJ2-6
CASTFKGANVLTF
TGTGCCAGCACCTTTAAAGGGGCCAACGTCCTGACTTTC
>-|TRBV24-1|-|TRBJ2-7
CATSDFQGGDEQYF
TGTGCCACCAGTGATTTCCAGGGGGGGGACGAGCAGTACTTC
>-|TRBV6-5|-|TRBJ1-2
CASSYGGGLGRGYTF
TGTGCCAGCAGTTACGGCGGGGGGTTAGGACGCGGCTACACCTTC
>TRBD1|TRBV5-1|-|TRBJ2-7
CASSLGGTGLYEQYF
TGCGCCAGCAGCTTGGGCGGGACAGGGCTGTACGAGCAGTACTTC
>-|TRBV27|-|TRBJ2-5
CASSLGVRGHGTGEQYF
TGTGCCAGCAGTTTAGGGGTGAGGGGCCATGGAACGGGGGAGCAGTACTTC
>TRBD2|TRBV11-2|few|TRBJ2-2
CASSLDPLAGAGELFF
TGTGCCAGCAGCTTAGACCCGCTAGCGGGGGCCGGGGAGCTGTTTTTT
>TRBD1|TRBV28|-|TRBJ1-1
CASSLPDRVGTEAFF
TGTGCCAGCAGTTTACCGGACAGGGTGGGGACTGAAGCTTTCTTT
>-|TRBV2|few|TRBJ1-4
CASRREATNEKLFF
TGTGCCAGCAGAAGGGAAGCAACTAATGAAAAACTGTTTTTT
>-|TRBV10-3|few|TRBJ2-1
CAISEGGPYNEQFF
TGTGCCATCAGTGAGGGAGGCCCCTACAATGAGCAGTTCTTC
>TRBD1|TRBV7-2|-|TRBJ2-1
CASSFGRGGRYNEQFF
TGTGCCAGCAGCTTCGGGCGAGGGGGCCGGTACAATGAGCAGTTCTTC
>-|TRBV7-2|few|TRBJ1-4
CASSLMNWSDEKLFF
TGTGCCAGCAGCTTAATGAATTGGTCAGATGAAAAACTGTTTTTT
>-|TRBV20-1|-|TRBJ2-1
CSARSPLGSYNEQFF
TGCAGTGCTAGGTCTCCCCTGGGCTCCTACAATGAGCAGTTCTTC
>-|TRBV27|-|TRBJ2-2
CASSLKRTGELFF
TGTGCCAGCAGTTTAAAGAGAACCGGGGAGCTGTTTTTT
>-|TRBV20-1|few|TRBJ2-2
CSARVRGLRTGELFF
TGCAGTGCTAGAGTGAGAGGGCTGCGCACCGGGGAGCTGTTTTTT
>-|TRBV9|-|TRBJ2-3
CASSVVRRCEDTQYF
TGTGCCAGCAGCGTAGTGAGGCGGTGCGAAGATACGCAGTATTTT
>TRBD2|TRBV4-2|-|TRBJ2-3
CASSQEPPLAGESTDTQYF
TGTGCCAGCAGCCAGGAACCACCACTAGCGGGGGAATCCACAGATACGCAGTATTTT
>TRBD2|TRBV20-1|once|TRBJ2-5
CSARDPSAGGAQETQYF
TGCAGTGCTAGAGACCCCTCGGCGGGAGGGGCCCAAGAGACCCAGTACTTC
>-|TRBV4-3|-|TRBJ2-7
CASSQVRGYEQYF
TGCGCCAGCAGCCAAGTACGGGGCTACGAGCAGTACTTC
>TRBD2|TRBV4-3|-|TRBJ2-5
CASSQDGRVKETQYF
TGCGCCAGCAGCCAAGATGGGAGGGTTAAAGAGACCCAGTACTTC
>-|TRBV20-1|few|TRBJ2-1
CSARRGAEDEQFF
TGCAGTGCTAGAAGGGGGGCCGAGGATGAGCAGTTCTTC
>-|TRBV20-1|few|TRBJ1-1
CSALSQGGGLPEAFF
TGCAGTGCTCTTTCTCAGGGAGGCGGGCTCCCCGAAGCTTTCTTT
>TRBD1|TRBV6-2/TRBV6-3|-|TRBJ2-6
CASSSRTGSMSGANVLTF
TGTGCCAGCAGTTCTAGGACAGGGTCCATGTCTGGGGCCAACGTCCTGACTTTC
>TRBD1|TRBV6-5|-|TRBJ1-2
CASSNLRAGGGYGYTF
TGTGCCAGCAGTAACTTACGGGCAGGGGGCGGATATGGCTACACCTTC
>TRBD2|TRBV24-1|few|TRBJ2-3
CATSPGGIPSTDTQYF
TGTGCCACCAGTCCGGGGGGGATACCTAGCACAGATACGCAGTATTTT
>TRBD2|TRBV5-1|few|TRBJ2-1
CASSIGTSGNYNEQFF
TGCGCCAGCAGCATCGGGACTAGCGGCAACTACAATGAGCAGTTCTTC
>TRBD1|TRBV7-9|few|TRBJ2-5
CASSPLGTGQETQYF
TGTGCCAGCAGCCCCCTCGGGACAGGTCAAGAGACCCAGTACTTC
>-|TRBV5-6|few|TRBJ2-2
CASSRDLLQGELFF
TGTGCCAGCAGCCGGGACCTTTTGCAAGGGGAGCTGTTTTTT
>-|TRBV3-1|few|TRBJ1-2
CASSPPGQSYGYTF
TGTGCCAGCAGTCCCCCCGGACAGAGCTATGGCTACACCTTC
>-|TRBV6-2/TRBV6-3|-|TRBJ2-7
CASSSPDVRGTYEQYF
TGTGCCAGCAGTTCCCCGGATGTCCGGGGGACCTACGAGCAGTACTTC
>TRBD1|TRBV29-1|-|TRBJ2-7
CSATGVRNSYEQYF
TGCAGCGCAACAGGGGTCCGCAACTCCTACGAGCAGTACTTC
>-|TRBV29-1|many|TRBJ2-7
CSVSGATYEQYF
TGCAGCGTTAGTGGGGCTACCTACGAGCAGTACTTC
>TRBD2|TRBV7-2|-|TRBJ2-5
CASSKAGVAGETQYF
TGTGCCAGCAGCAAAGCGGGGGTTGCTGGAGAGACCCAGTACTTC
>TRBD1|TRBV7-2|-|TRBJ1-1
CASSITGTGNTEAFF
TGTGCCAGCAGCATCACCGGGACAGGCAACACTGAAGCTTTCTTT
>-|TRBV3-1|-|TRBJ2-7
CASSQEARSYEQYF
TGTGCCAGCAGCCAAGAGGCGCGGTCCTACGAGCAGTACTTC
>TRBD1|TRBV6-6|-|TRBJ2-5
CASLTGGETKYF
TGTGCCAGCCTTACAGGGGGAGAGACCAAGTACTTC
>-|TRBV12-5|-|TRBJ2-3
CASGLYSGSSTDTQYF
TGTGCTAGTGGTTTGTACAGCGGCAGTAGCACAGATACGCAGTATTTT
>-|TRBV5-4|few|TRBJ2-2
CASSLGVDFTGELFF
TGTGCCAGCAGCTTGGGGGTAGACTTCACCGGGGAGCTGTTTTTT
>-|TRBV5-5|-|TRBJ2-1
CASSPREGLVKEQFF
TGTGCCAGCAGCCCTCGCGAGGGCCTGGTTAAGGAGCAGTTCTTC
>-|TRBV7-2|-|TRBJ2-5
CASSLVFGRTGQETQYF
TGTGCCAGCAGCTTAGTGTTTGGACGTACGGGGCAAGAGACCCAGTACTTC
>-|TRBV20-1|-|TRBJ1-2
CSLGAEDGYTF
TGCAGCCTGGGGGCAGAGGATGGCTACACCTTC
>TRBD2|TRBV7-2|-|TRBJ2-1
CASSADTSGYSYNEQFF
TGTGCCAGCAGCGCGGACACTAGCGGATACTCCTACAATGAGCAGTTCTTC